This T cell receptor (beta chain) was identified in a study of blood T cell repertoires in COVID-19. The germline V gene has CDR1 LGHNA and CDR2 YNFKEQ. The CDR3 totals 15 residues. With 4 bases removed from V and 0 bases from J, the gap between germline ends came to 7 bases. In the source study's methods: Scientists estimated how many nucleated cells there were by amplifying reference gene primers. TCRdb's copy holds only in-frame clones and misses some; the assay was immunoSEQ multiplex PCR. The V and J calls and clone size were taken over from that table, and D and trimming were inferred from the DNA. Of hundreds of thousands of clones detected, 85% to 90% appear once; the ten largest clones hold 0.9% to 1.1%.

The sequence came from a young man who had recovered from COVID-19. Sequenced: PBMCs or T cells enriched from blood (not recorded which). The chain combines TRBV4-2 with TRBJ2-6; no definite D call. Here the CDR3 reads CASSPGTSGANVLTF. The CDR3 region has the DNA TGTGCCAGCAGCCCAGGAACCTCTGGGGCCAACGTCCTGACTTTC.